These T cell receptor beta chains were read from a single sample in a study of T cells in Graves' hyperthyroidism and ophthalmopathy. TCRdb passed the multiplex PCR reads through MiXCR, listing each CDR3 protein once. The sample contains hundreds of thousands of distinct CDR3 sequences, about a sixth of which appear only once. Sequencing input: blood. All receptors come from a woman younger than 35 with Graves' hyperthyroidism. Each CDR3 is given with its conserved first and last residue. A D gene is named only where the DNA matches it firmly. Expanded clones are given a class, and other clones once, few, many or no size at all.

D gene: TRBD1
clone size: -
J gene: TRBJ2-7
V gene: TRBV7-2
CDR3 protein: CASSTRQGRDEQYF
CDR3 DNA: TGTGCCAGCAGCACCCGACAGGGTAGAGACGAGCAGTACTTC

D gene: -
clone size: many
J gene: TRBJ1-1
V gene: TRBV12-3/TRBV12-4
CDR3 protein: CASSFRRRDTEAFF
CDR3 DNA: TGTGCCAGCAGTTTTAGGCGGCGAGACACTGAAGCTTTCTTT

D gene: TRBD2
clone size: -
J gene: TRBJ2-1
V gene: TRBV7-9
CDR3 protein: CASSPGGSGTPGQFF
CDR3 DNA: TGTGCCAGCAGCCCCGGGGGTAGCGGGACCCCAGGGCAGTTCTTC

D gene: -
clone size: many
J gene: TRBJ1-4
V gene: TRBV3-1
CDR3 protein: CASSHEGSGEKLFF
CDR3 DNA: TGTGCCAGCAGCCATGAAGGATCTGGTGAAAAACTGTTTTTT

D gene: -
clone size: many
J gene: TRBJ2-3
V gene: TRBV12-3/TRBV12-4
CDR3 protein: CASSQGLVTDTQYF
CDR3 DNA: TGTGCCAGCAGCCAGGGACTGGTCACAGATACGCAGTATTTT

D gene: -
clone size: few
J gene: TRBJ1-5
V gene: TRBV6-1
CDR3 protein: CASSGSGPPQHF
CDR3 DNA: TGTGCCAGCAGTGGATCGGGGCCGCCCCAGCATTTT

D gene: -
clone size: -
J gene: TRBJ2-1
V gene: TRBV19
CDR3 protein: CASNPSFRNEQFF
CDR3 DNA: TGTGCCAGTAACCCTAGCTTTCGCAATGAGCAGTTCTTC

D gene: -
clone size: few
J gene: TRBJ2-5
V gene: TRBV12-3/TRBV12-4
CDR3 protein: CASSLTPGDKYQETQYF
CDR3 DNA: TGTGCCAGCAGTTTAACCCCAGGAGACAAGTACCAAGAGACCCAGTACTTC

D gene: -
clone size: few
J gene: TRBJ1-1
V gene: TRBV19
CDR3 protein: CASSIEGIRLAGTEAFF
CDR3 DNA: TGTGCCAGTAGTATAGAAGGGATCCGGCTTGCTGGGACTGAAGCTTTCTTT

D gene: TRBD2
clone size: few
J gene: TRBJ2-3
V gene: TRBV29-1
CDR3 protein: CSVEEGLAGGPVDTQYF
CDR3 DNA: TGCAGCGTTGAAGAGGGACTGGCGGGGGGTCCTGTAGATACGCAGTATTTT

D gene: -
clone size: few
J gene: TRBJ2-2
V gene: TRBV4-3
CDR3 protein: CASSQDPNTGELFF
CDR3 DNA: TGCGCCAGCAGCCAAGATCCGAACACCGGGGAGCTGTTTTTT

D gene: -
clone size: many
J gene: TRBJ2-3
V gene: TRBV5-5
CDR3 protein: CASSLTGSPDTQYF
CDR3 DNA: TGTGCCAGCAGCTTAACAGGGTCCCCAGATACGCAGTATTTT

D gene: -
clone size: -
J gene: TRBJ2-1
V gene: TRBV5-6
CDR3 protein: CASSQYGGGLPYNEQFF
CDR3 DNA: TGTGCCAGCAGCCAGTACGGGGGCGGCCTACCCTACAATGAGCAGTTCTTC

D gene: -
clone size: few
J gene: TRBJ1-6
V gene: TRBV28
CDR3 protein: CASSLAGFYNSPLHF
CDR3 DNA: TGTGCCAGCAGTTTAGCGGGCTTCTATAATTCACCCCTCCACTTT

D gene: -
clone size: -
J gene: TRBJ1-1
V gene: TRBV7-2
CDR3 protein: CASSLSRGANEAFF
CDR3 DNA: TGTGCCAGCAGCTTATCCCGGGGTGCCAATGAAGCTTTCTTT

D gene: TRBD2
clone size: few
J gene: TRBJ2-1
V gene: TRBV4-1
CDR3 protein: CASSQHSAGLAGDPEQFF
CDR3 DNA: TGCGCCAGCAGCCAACACTCCGCGGGGCTAGCGGGAGACCCTGAGCAGTTCTTC

D gene: TRBD1
clone size: many
J gene: TRBJ1-1
V gene: TRBV6-1
CDR3 protein: CASSEVQGVGTEAFF
CDR3 DNA: TGTGCCAGCAGTGAAGTGCAGGGGGTCGGCACTGAAGCTTTCTTT

D gene: TRBD2
clone size: many
J gene: TRBJ2-3
V gene: TRBV7-2
CDR3 protein: CASTKTSGGGTQYF
CDR3 DNA: TGTGCCAGCACCAAGACTAGCGGGGGAGGAACGCAGTATTTT

D gene: -
clone size: -
J gene: TRBJ2-1
V gene: TRBV29-1
CDR3 protein: CSVSGTVSYNEQFF
CDR3 DNA: TGCAGCGTTTCCGGGACCGTCTCCTACAATGAGCAGTTCTTC

D gene: TRBD2
clone size: many
J gene: TRBJ2-4
V gene: TRBV11-2
CDR3 protein: CASRTSGRAPAKNIQYF
CDR3 DNA: TGTGCCAGCAGAACTAGCGGGAGGGCCCCGGCCAAAAACATTCAGTACTTC

D gene: TRBD2
clone size: -
J gene: TRBJ2-1
V gene: TRBV4-3
CDR3 protein: CASSPRLAGGGNEQFF
CDR3 DNA: TGCGCCAGCAGCCCCCGACTAGCGGGGGGGGGGAATGAGCAGTTCTTC

D gene: TRBD1
clone size: many
J gene: TRBJ2-2
V gene: TRBV5-1
CDR3 protein: CASSQRMTGTGELFF
CDR3 DNA: TGCGCCAGCAGTCAAAGGATGACAGGGACCGGGGAGCTGTTTTTT

D gene: TRBD1
clone size: many
J gene: TRBJ2-7
V gene: TRBV7-9
CDR3 protein: CASSPGTGVREQYF
CDR3 DNA: TGTGCCAGCAGCCCCGGGACAGGGGTCCGTGAGCAGTACTTC

D gene: -
clone size: many
J gene: TRBJ2-3
V gene: TRBV6-5
CDR3 protein: CASSYVSWGDTQYF
CDR3 DNA: TGTGCCAGCAGTTACGTTTCGTGGGGAGATACGCAGTATTTT

D gene: -
clone size: few
J gene: TRBJ1-6
V gene: TRBV5-1
CDR3 protein: CASSRTLVYNSPLHF
CDR3 DNA: TGCGCCAGCAGCCGGACACTTGTCTATAATTCACCCCTCCACTTT

D gene: -
clone size: many
J gene: TRBJ2-1
V gene: TRBV27
CDR3 protein: CASSTLWAGEQFF
CDR3 DNA: TGTGCCAGCAGCACACTCTGGGCCGGTGAGCAGTTCTTC

D gene: -
clone size: many
J gene: TRBJ2-7
V gene: TRBV14
CDR3 protein: CASSQVGGSYEQYF
CDR3 DNA: TGTGCCAGCAGCCAAGTAGGAGGATCCTACGAGCAGTACTTC

D gene: -
clone size: -
J gene: TRBJ2-1
V gene: TRBV19
CDR3 protein: CASISRDVSYNEQFF
CDR3 DNA: TGTGCCAGTATTTCTAGGGATGTCTCCTACAATGAGCAGTTCTTC

D gene: TRBD1
clone size: few
J gene: TRBJ2-3
V gene: TRBV20-1
CDR3 protein: CSASPGLGQGASDTQYF
CDR3 DNA: TGCAGTGCTTCTCCCGGGCTGGGACAGGGGGCATCAGATACGCAGTATTTT

D gene: TRBD1
clone size: many
J gene: TRBJ2-7
V gene: TRBV30
CDR3 protein: CAWEQGVAYEQYF
CDR3 DNA: TGTGCCTGGGAACAGGGGGTGGCCTACGAGCAGTACTTC

D gene: TRBD2
clone size: -
J gene: TRBJ2-1
V gene: TRBV12-5
CDR3 protein: CASAMFSSGDYNEQFF
CDR3 DNA: TGTGCTAGTGCCATGTTTTCCAGCGGGGACTACAATGAGCAGTTCTTC

D gene: TRBD1
clone size: few
J gene: TRBJ2-7
V gene: TRBV7-9
CDR3 protein: CASTLRTGTGSHEQYF
CDR3 DNA: TGTGCCAGCACCCTACGTACCGGGACAGGGAGCCACGAGCAGTACTTC

D gene: -
clone size: -
J gene: TRBJ2-4
V gene: TRBV7-2
CDR3 protein: CASSLGSIQYF
CDR3 DNA: TGTGCCAGCAGCTTAGGGAGCATTCAGTACTTC

D gene: -
clone size: -
J gene: TRBJ2-2
V gene: TRBV19
CDR3 protein: CASRRTFDTGELFF
CDR3 DNA: TGTGCCAGTAGACGAACATTCGACACCGGGGAGCTGTTTTTT

D gene: -
clone size: -
J gene: TRBJ1-6
V gene: TRBV6-5
CDR3 protein: CASGYRAASSYNSPLHF
CDR3 DNA: TGTGCCAGCGGTTACAGGGCAGCGAGCTCCTATAATTCACCCCTCCACTTT

D gene: TRBD2
clone size: -
J gene: TRBJ2-3
V gene: TRBV11-2
CDR3 protein: CASSLGGGGADTQYF
CDR3 DNA: TGTGCCAGCAGCTTAGGGGGCGGGGGGGCAGATACGCAGTATTTT

D gene: TRBD2
clone size: few
J gene: TRBJ2-1
V gene: TRBV7-2
CDR3 protein: CASSFYLAGNNEQFF
CDR3 DNA: TGTGCCAGCAGCTTCTACCTAGCGGGAAACAATGAGCAGTTCTTC

D gene: -
clone size: many
J gene: TRBJ1-5
V gene: TRBV6-1
CDR3 protein: CASSPWVYSNQPQHF
CDR3 DNA: TGTGCCAGCAGCCCTTGGGTCTATAGCAATCAGCCCCAGCATTTT

D gene: -
clone size: many
J gene: TRBJ2-7
V gene: TRBV28
CDR3 protein: CASSLSIIAGQGHEQYF
CDR3 DNA: TGTGCCAGCAGTTTATCTATTATAGCGGGACAGGGCCACGAGCAGTACTTC

D gene: -
clone size: -
J gene: TRBJ2-6
V gene: TRBV27
CDR3 protein: CASRQVSGANVLTF
CDR3 DNA: TGTGCCAGCAGGCAAGTCTCTGGGGCCAACGTCCTGACTTTC